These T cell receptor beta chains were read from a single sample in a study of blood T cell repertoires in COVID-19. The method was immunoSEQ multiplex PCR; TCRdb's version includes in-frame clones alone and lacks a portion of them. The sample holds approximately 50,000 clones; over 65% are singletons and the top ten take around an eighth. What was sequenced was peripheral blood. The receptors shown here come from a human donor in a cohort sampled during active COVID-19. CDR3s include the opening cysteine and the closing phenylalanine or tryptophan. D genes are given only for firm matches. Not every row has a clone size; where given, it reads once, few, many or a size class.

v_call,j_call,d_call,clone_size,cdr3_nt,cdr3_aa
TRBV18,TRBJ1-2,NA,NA,TGTGCCAGCTCACCACCACTTCCGGGCTACACCTTC,CASSPPLPGYTF
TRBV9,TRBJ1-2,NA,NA,TGTGCCAGCAGCCTCCGCCCCGGACAGTCTAACTATGGCTACACCTTC,CASSLRPGQSNYGYTF
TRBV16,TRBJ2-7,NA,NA,TGTGCCAGCAGCCAATTGTTTCTCCACGAGCAGTACTTC,CASSQLFLHEQYF
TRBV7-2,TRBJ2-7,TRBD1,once,TGTGCCAGCAGCTTTGGGACAGGTTCAGAAGTGGCCGCCGAGCAGTACTTC,CASSFGTGSEVAAEQYF
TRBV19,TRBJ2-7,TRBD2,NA,TGTGCCAGTAGTCCTAGCGGGCCCTCCTACGAGCAGTACTTC,CASSPSGPSYEQYF
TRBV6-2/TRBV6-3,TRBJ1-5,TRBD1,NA,TGTGCCAGCAGTTATGTATCCGGGACAGGGGCGTCTCAATTTAGCAATCAGCCCCAGCATTTT,CASSYVSGTGASQFSNQPQHF
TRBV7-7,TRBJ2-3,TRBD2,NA,TGTGCCAGCAGCTTACTAGCGGGAGTTGATGATACGCAGTATTTT,CASSLLAGVDDTQYF
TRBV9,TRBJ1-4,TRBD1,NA,TGTGCCAGCAGCGTAGGAGAGGGGGCGCGGCGATTTGAAAAACTGTTTTTT,CASSVGEGARRFEKLFF
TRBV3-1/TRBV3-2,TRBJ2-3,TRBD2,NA,TGTGCCAGCAGCCTCGGACTTAGCGGGGCGCCCAGTACGCAGTATTTT,CASSLGLSGAPSTQYF
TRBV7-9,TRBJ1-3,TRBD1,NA,TGTGCCAGCAGCTTAGGCAGGGGGCCTGGAAACACCATATATTTT,CASSLGRGPGNTIYF
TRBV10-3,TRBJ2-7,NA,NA,TGTGCCACCCATCGAGGAGGGCCTCCCTACGAGCAGTACTTC,CATHRGGPPYEQYF
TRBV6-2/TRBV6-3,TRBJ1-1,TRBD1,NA,TGTGCCAGCAGTTACTTTAATAGAGACAGGGTGATTTACACTGAAGCTTTCTTT,CASSYFNRDRVIYTEAFF
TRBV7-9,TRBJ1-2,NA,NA,TGTGCCAGCAGCTTATTGTCAGGCCCCTATGGCTACACCTTC,CASSLLSGPYGYTF
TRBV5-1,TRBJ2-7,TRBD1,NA,TGCGCCAGCAGCTTTAGTACAGGGGGCGAGCAGTACTTC,CASSFSTGGEQYF
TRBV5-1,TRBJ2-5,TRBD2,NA,TGCGCCAGCAGCTCACTAGCGGGGGAAGAGACCCAGTACTTC,CASSSLAGEETQYF
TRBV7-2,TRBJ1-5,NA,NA,TGTGCCAGCAGCTCGGGGGGTTCAGTTCAGCCCCAGCATTTT,CASSSGGSVQPQHF
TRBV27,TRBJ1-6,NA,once,TGTGCCTGTAGGGGGGGCGCGCTAAATAATTCACCCCTCCACTTT,CACRGGALNNSPLHF
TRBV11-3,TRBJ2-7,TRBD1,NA,TGTGCCAGCAGCCCGGAATACGGGACAGGGAGCTCCTACGAGCAGTACTTC,CASSPEYGTGSSYEQYF
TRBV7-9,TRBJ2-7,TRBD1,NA,TGTGCCAGCAGCTTAAGGGGACAGAGATCCTACGAGCAGTACTTC,CASSLRGQRSYEQYF
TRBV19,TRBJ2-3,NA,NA,TGTGCCAGTAGGAGCCCCCGGGGCACAGATACGCAGTATTTT,CASRSPRGTDTQYF
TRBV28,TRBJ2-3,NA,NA,TGTGCTCTATCCAGCGGAGATACGCAGTATTTT,CALSSGDTQYF
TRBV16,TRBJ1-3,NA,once,TGTGCCAGCAGCCTAGGAGGATTGGGAAACACCATATATTTT,CASSLGGLGNTIYF
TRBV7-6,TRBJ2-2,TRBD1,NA,TGTGCCAGCAGCCAACCGCCCGACAGGGCATACACCGGGGAGCTGTTTTTT,CASSQPPDRAYTGELFF
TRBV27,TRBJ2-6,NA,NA,TGTGCCAGCAGTTCCCGACAGGACTCTGGGGCCAACGTCCTGACTTTC,CASSSRQDSGANVLTF
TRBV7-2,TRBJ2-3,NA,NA,TGTGCCAGCTCCCCCCTTGGCAGGAGCACAGATACGCAGTATTTT,CASSPLGRSTDTQYF
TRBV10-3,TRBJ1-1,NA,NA,TGTGCCATCAGTGAGCCGACCACAGGGCACACTGAAGCTTTCTTT,CAISEPTTGHTEAFF
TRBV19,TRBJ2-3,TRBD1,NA,TGTGCCAGTAGTGTAGACAGGGGGGCGCAGTATTTT,CASSVDRGAQYF
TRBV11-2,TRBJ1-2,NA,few,TGTGCCAGCAGCTTAGTGTCAGGGTACGACTATGGCTACACCTTC,CASSLVSGYDYGYTF
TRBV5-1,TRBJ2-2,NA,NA,TGCGCCAGCAGCTTGGCAGGGTCCCCGAACACCGGGGAGCTGTTTTTT,CASSLAGSPNTGELFF
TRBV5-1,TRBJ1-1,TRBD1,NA,TGCGCCAGCAGTCTTATACAGGGGAGCACTGAAGCTTTCTTT,CASSLIQGSTEAFF
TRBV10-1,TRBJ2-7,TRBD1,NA,TGCGCCAGCAGTGGAAGGGGGACAGCGTTGTACGAGCAGTACTTC,CASSGRGTALYEQYF
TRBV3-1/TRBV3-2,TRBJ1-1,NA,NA,TGTGCCAGCAGCCAAGACAGGGAAGCTTTCTTT,CASSQDREAFF
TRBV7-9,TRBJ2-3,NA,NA,TGTGCCAGCAGCCGAGACCCCCAGGGCACAGATACGCAGTATTTT,CASSRDPQGTDTQYF
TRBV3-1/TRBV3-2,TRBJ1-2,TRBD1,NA,TGTGCCAGCAGCCAAGGGGACAGGTATAGATATGGCTACACCTTC,CASSQGDRYRYGYTF
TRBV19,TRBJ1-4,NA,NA,TGTGCCAGTAGTTCCGCCGGGACGGGGGTGAAAAAACTGTTTTTT,CASSSAGTGVKKLFF
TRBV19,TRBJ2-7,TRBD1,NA,TGTGCCAGTAGTCGGACAGGGGAGGGGTACGAGCAGTACTTC,CASSRTGEGYEQYF
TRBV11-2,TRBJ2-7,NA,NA,TGTGCCAGCAGCTTACTGGCAGGGGTCCACGAGCAGTACTTC,CASSLLAGVHEQYF